This T cell receptor (beta chain) emerged from a study of blood T cell repertoires in COVID-19. Turning to the study itself: The study drew acute and convalescent COVID-19 samples from the United States, Italy and Spain. PBMCs, B-cell-depleted T cells, or T cells were the source of the cDNA or gDNA that made up the material.

The CDR3 is made up of 14 amino acids. V lost 5 bases, J lost 0 bases, and 10 bases lay in between. CDR1 MNHNY and CDR2 SVGAGI come from the germline V gene (reference sequence). In the original processing: Amplification of reference gene primers was used by the study to estimate nucleated cell counts. Here immunoSEQ multiplex PCR was the method, and the copy in TCRdb shows in-frame clones only, minus some. Clone size and V and J calls were adopted from that table, with D and trimming inferred from the DNA. The sample lists 90,000 to 150,000 clones; about 83% were seen once. The sequence derives from a man aged 70 or older with acute or convalescent COVID-19. This chain uses TRBV6-6 with TRBJ1-2; D ambiguous. The sequencing sample was made of peripheral blood. The CDR3 nucleotides are TGTGCCAGCAGTGCCCGCGTAGCTAACTATGGCTACACCTTC. Amino acid sequence: CASSARVANYGYTF.